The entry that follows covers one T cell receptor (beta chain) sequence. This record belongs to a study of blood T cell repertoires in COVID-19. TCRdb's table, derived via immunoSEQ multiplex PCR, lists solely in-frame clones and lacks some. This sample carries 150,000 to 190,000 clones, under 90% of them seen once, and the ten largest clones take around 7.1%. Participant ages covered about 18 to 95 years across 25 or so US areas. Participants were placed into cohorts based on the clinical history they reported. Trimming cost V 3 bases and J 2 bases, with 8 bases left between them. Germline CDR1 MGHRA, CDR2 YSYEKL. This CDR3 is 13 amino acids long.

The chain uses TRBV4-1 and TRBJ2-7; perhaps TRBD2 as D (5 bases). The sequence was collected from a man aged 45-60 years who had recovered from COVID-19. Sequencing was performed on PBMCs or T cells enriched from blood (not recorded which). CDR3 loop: CASSQGSAYEQYF. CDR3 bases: TGCGCCAGCAGCCAGGGGAGCGCCTACGAGCAGTACTTC.